This paragraph reports one TCR beta chain. Its antigen is still unknown. Base qualities were left out, and no much larger clone turns up one base away. The record originates from a study of technical replicates of blood from several donors (dated by TCRdb to about 2017). The CDR3 numbers 12 residues from cysteine through phenylalanine. CDR3 DNA is the only sequence kept; it has 36 bases, read in frame from the first base. CDR1 is given as MNHEY and CDR2 as SMNVEV, both from the germline V gene (reference sequence). The junction carries 11 bases between V and J, which are trimmed by 6 bases and 6 bases respectively. To prepare the library, the immunoSEQ multiplex PCR assay was applied. TCRdb's version of the immuneACCESS table is confined to in-frame rearrangements and falls short of the full clone set. An unresolved V gene accounts for under half of the shortfall where checked; the remainder is of unknown origin. A total of tens of thousands of clones appear in this sample, 90% to 95% of them only once. The top ten clones comprise just over 0.25% of the sample.

This sequence originates from a human donor in good health. The rearrangement joined TRBV27 to TRBJ1-2, and perhaps TRBD1 as D gene, on 5 matching bases. The material sequenced was T cells isolated from PBMCs. The DNA reads as follows: TGTGCCAGCAGAGCAGGGATAAATGGCTACACCTTC. Its coded protein is CASRAGINGYTF.